The 10 T cell receptor beta chains given below trace back to one sample, sequenced in a study of glioma-infiltrating T cells after dendritic cell vaccination. Measured with immunoSEQ multiplex PCR; TCRdb has only the in-frame clones, and not every one. Among about 95,000 clones listed, 85% to 90% were seen once. The source was blood, collected before dendritic cell vaccination. These TCRs come from a human donor with glioblastoma.

The rearrangement links TRBV10-2 to TRBJ1-1; 7 positions match TRBD1. After removal of 9 bases from V and 4 bases from J, the junction contained 8 bases not matched to a gene. CDR3 length equals 13 residues. CDR1 is WSHSY, CDR2 SAAADI, per germline. In nucleotides, the CDR3 is TGCGCCAGTAATACAGGGGATCCCACTGAAGCTTTCTTT. Its protein product is CASNTGDPTEAFF.

The CDR3 region has the DNA TGTGCCAGCAGCTTTGACAGGGGTCGAAGCAATCAGCCCCAGCATTTT. Translation: CASSFDRGRSNQPQHF. V gene TRBV5-8 combines with J gene TRBJ1-5, with 8 bases aligning to TRBD1. J gave up 1 base and V 2 bases, and 5 bases lay outside the gene matches. This CDR3 region has 16 residues. Germline CDR1 is SGHTS and CDR2 is YDEGEE.

V gene TRBV25-1 combines with J gene TRBJ2-7, with TRBD2 matching 9 bases. Germline V gene data show CDR1 as MGHDK and CDR2 as SYGVNS. The trim removed 5 bases at V and 3 bases at J, leaving 5 bases unmatched. The CDR3 totals 14 residues. In nucleotides, the CDR3 is TGTGCCAGCAGTCCGAGCGGGAGGATCTACGAGCAGTACTTC. Its protein product is CASSPSGRIYEQYF.

V and J are TRBV9 and TRBJ1-6; D is unclear. The germline CDR1 and CDR2 sequences are SGDLS and YYNGEE. There are 16 residues in the CDR3. Trimming left V 8 bases short and J 7 bases short, with 22 bases between. The CDR3 spells CASASGAFFLNSPLHF. The CDR3 DNA sequence: TGTGCCAGTGCGAGTGGAGCGTTCTTTTTGAATTCACCCCTCCACTTT.

The J gene is TRBJ2-7, the V gene TRBV7-9; a possible D gene is TRBD2 (6 bases). CDR3 length: 16 residues. The V and J ends lost 0 bases and 2 bases respectively, with 14 bases between them. CDR1 is SEHNR, CDR2 FQNEAQ, per germline (reference sequence). As DNA, the CDR3 is TGTGCCAGCAGCTTAGCGGGGTCCGGCGGGACCTACGAGCAGTACTTC. Its translation is CASSLAGSGGTYEQYF.

V gene TRBV30 combines with J gene TRBJ2-7; TRBD2 matches 11 bases. The CDR3 is 13 residues long. The germline V gene has CDR1 GTSNPN and CDR2 SVGIG (reference sequence). The V and J ends lost 5 bases and 3 bases, in that order; junction bases with no gene match: 3. CDR3 bases: TGTGCCTGGGGGGGGACTAGCGGCTACGAGCAGTACTTC. This translates into CAWGGTSGYEQYF.

The chain has TRBV19 and TRBJ1-2; 9 nucleotides line up with TRBD1. The V segment lost 7 bases and the J segment 3 bases; nucleotides outside the gene matches: 6. CDR3 length: 14 residues. The V gene's germline CDR1 is LNHDA and CDR2 SQIVND (reference sequence). CDR3 nucleotides: TGTGCCAGTACTACAGGGGGCCTGGACTATGGCTACACCTTC. Amino acids: CASTTGGLDYGYTF. The full variable domain, rest sourced from reference TRBV19 and TRBJ1-2, is DGGITQSPKYLFRKEGQNVTLSCEQNLNHDAMYWYRQDPGQGLRLIYYSQIVNDFQKGDIAEGYSVSREKKESFPLTVTSAQKNPTAFYLCASTTGGLDYGYTFGSGTRLTVV.

V usage is TRBV5-4 and J usage is TRBJ2-2, with 8 bases fitting TRBD2. This CDR3 contains 16 residues. The V gene's germline CDR1 is SGHNT and CDR2 YYREEE (reference sequence). The V and J ends lost 1 base and 4 bases, in that order; junction bases with no gene match: 6. The CDR3 region is CASSLFGGASTGELFF. As DNA, the CDR3 is TGTGCCAGCAGCTTGTTCGGGGGGGCTAGCACCGGGGAGCTGTTTTTT. Complete variable domain (other parts from reference TRBV5-4 and TRBJ2-2): ETGVTQSPTHLIKTRGQQVTLRCSSQSGHNTVSWYQQALGQGPQFIFQYYREEENGRGNFPPRFSGLQFPNYSSELNVNALELDDSALYLCASSLFGGASTGELFFGEGSRLTVL.

V usage is TRBV5-1 and J usage is TRBJ1-1, with D tentatively TRBD1 (5 bases). Germline CDR1 is SGHRS and CDR2 is YFSETQ. The CDR3 spans 13 residues. The V and J ends lost 5 bases and 0 bases respectively, with 8 bases between them. The CDR3 DNA sequence: TGCGCCAGCAGTGACAGAATGAACACTGAAGCTTTCTTT. Amino acid sequence: CASSDRMNTEAFF.

The chain has TRBV10-3 and TRBJ2-7, with 10 bases aligning to TRBD1. Germline lookup yields CDR1 ENHRY and CDR2 SYGVKD. J lost 1 base, V lost 2 bases, and 2 bases had no gene match. The CDR3 loop spans 15 amino acids. CDR3 sequence reads: CAISEPGQGSYEQYF. As DNA, the CDR3 is TGTGCCATCAGTGAGCCGGGACAGGGGTCCTACGAGCAGTACTTC.